Here is one TCR beta chain with its context. These data are taken from a study of blood T cell repertoires in COVID-19. As for the study in general: Samples taken during acute and convalescent COVID-19 were collected in the United States, Italy and Spain. From T cells, B-cell-depleted T cells, or PBMCs came the material, which was cDNA or gDNA.

There are 13 residues in the CDR3. Per the germline V gene, CDR1 is ENHRY and CDR2 is SYGVKD. V gave up 10 bases and J gave up 8 bases, with 17 bases separating them. Per the study methods: Amplifying reference gene primers gave estimates of nucleated cell counts. TCRdb keeps only in-frame clones here, not all; method: immunoSEQ multiplex PCR. The V and J calls and clone size were taken over from that table, and D and trimming were inferred from the DNA. The table shows 52,000 or so clones, with 84% occurring only once. Specimen: peripheral blood. The chain combines TRBV10-3 with TRBJ1-4; a possible D gene is TRBD1 (5 bases). This TCR derives from a middle-aged man with acute or convalescent COVID-19. The CDR3 region is CATYGGLGEKLFF. The DNA of the CDR3 is TGTGCCACTTACGGGGGATTGGGGGAAAAACTGTTTTTT.